The 8 T cell receptor beta chains below come from one sample, sequenced in a study of CD8 T cells in Susac syndrome. A quantity of roughly 0.5 to 1 ug RNA underwent reverse transcription using random hexamers. Via MiXCR, TCRdb re-called the immunoSEQ multiplex PCR reads, giving one row per CDR3 protein. The sample yields around 140,000 distinct CDR3 sequences, over 75% seen once. The sequenced material came from CD8+ T cells from PBMCs. The receptors were gathered from a human donor with multiple sclerosis.

This chain links TRBV7-9 with TRBJ1-2; 9 nucleotides line up with TRBD1. The V segment lost 3 bases and the J segment 7 bases; nucleotides outside the gene matches: 6. The length of the CDR3 is 14 residues. CDR1 SEHNR and CDR2 FQNEAQ come from the germline V gene (reference sequence). CDR3 sequence (DNA): TGTGCCAGCAGCTTTCAAAACAGGGGGCTTGGCTACACCTTC. Amino acids: CASSFQNRGLGYTF.

The chain carries TRBV7-9 and TRBJ2-7, with 8 bases identical to TRBD1. This CDR3 has 17 amino acids. Germline V gene data show CDR1 as SEHNR and CDR2 as FQNEAQ (reference sequence). Trimming at V came to 0 bases and at J to 3 bases, leaving 10 bases not matched to a gene. The CDR3 DNA is TGTGCCAGCAGCTTAGCGCCCGGGACAGGAATTTACTACGAGCAGTACTTC. It translates to CASSLAPGTGIYYEQYF.

This chain joins TRBV20-1 and TRBJ2-1; D is unresolved. Germline CDR1 and CDR2: DFQATT and SNEGSKA (reference sequence). Trimming took off 6 bases at V and 7 bases at J, with 16 bases between the two ends. CDR3 size: 13 residues. CDR3 region: CSAKAPYGNEQFF. The CDR3 DNA follows: TGCAGTGCCAAGGCCCCATATGGGAATGAGCAGTTCTTC.

This rearrangement joins TRBV19 to TRBJ1-2; no definite D call. The germline V gene has CDR1 LNHDA and CDR2 SQIVND (reference sequence). Trimming left V 7 bases short and J 0 bases short, with 15 bases between. This CDR3 has 15 amino acids. CDR3 amino acids: CASTLNSQANYGYTF. CDR3 nucleotides: TGTGCCAGTACCCTCAATTCTCAGGCTAACTATGGCTACACCTTC. Drawing the rest from reference TRBV19 and TRBJ1-2, the complete variable domain is DGGITQSPKYLFRKEGQNVTLSCEQNLNHDAMYWYRQDPGQGLRLIYYSQIVNDFQKGDIAEGYSVSREKKESFPLTVTSAQKNPTAFYLCASTLNSQANYGYTFGSGTRLTVV.

Here the CDR3 reads CASSEGNGVFDYGYTF. The CDR3 nucleotides read TGTGCCAGCAGTGAAGGTAACGGGGTCTTCGACTATGGCTACACCTTC. J is TRBJ1-2 and V is TRBV2; no firm D call. CDR1 and CDR2 (germline): SNHLY, FYNNEI. The CDR3 has 16 amino acids. V lost 1 base and J lost 3, with 15 bases in between.

This chain connects TRBV28 to TRBJ2-7; D call uncertain. The CDR3 spans 14 residues. V was shortened by 3 bases and J by 2 bases, with 11 bases between the two germline ends. Per the germline V gene, CDR1 is MDHEN and CDR2 is SYDVKM. The CDR3 nucleotides read TGTGCCAGCAGTTTTGATACAGCTACCTACGAGCAGTACTTC. It codes for CASSFDTATYEQYF.

This clonotype was seen once. The CDR3 region has the DNA TGTGCCAGCAGCTTAGTAGCTAGTAAGGAGCAGTTCTTC. Translating gives CASSLVASKEQFF. This chain uses TRBV7-9 with TRBJ2-1; D gene ambiguous. The V end was cut by 1 base, the J end by 10 bases, with 11 bases between. The CDR3 covers 13 residues. The germline V gene encodes CDR1 SEHNR and CDR2 FQNEAQ (reference sequence).

V usage is TRBV30 and J usage is TRBJ2-1; 8 nucleotides line up with TRBD2. After removal of 4 bases from V and 9 bases from J, the junction contained 5 bases not matched to a gene. Germline CDR1 and CDR2: GTSNPN and SVGIG (reference sequence). The CDR3 extends over 12 amino acids. CDR3 nucleotides: TGTGCCTGGACTAGCGGGCGAGGTGAGCAGTTCTTC. Its protein is CAWTSGRGEQFF. The full variable domain, its missing parts supplied by reference TRBV30 and TRBJ2-1, is SQTIHQWPATLVQPVGSPLSLECTVEGTSNPNLYWYRQAAGRGLQLLFYSVGIGQISSEVPQNLSASRPQDRQFILSSKKLLLSDSGFYLCAWTSGRGEQFFGPGTRLTVL.